Each of the 22 T cell receptor beta chains below was sequenced from the same sample in a study of molecular identifiers for immune sequencing clone quantification. Each CDR3 protein is one row after TCRdb ran MiXCR on the PCR reads. The top ten clones hold roughly 0.83% of a sample with some 650,000 distinct CDR3 sequences, less than 20% of them seen once. What was sequenced was naive CD8+ T cells from blood, with Jurkat cell RNA spiked in. The subset denotes: FACS-sorted CD8+CD4-CCR7+CD45RA+ naive T cells. Source of these receptors: a human donor in good health. Some libraries in this study had Jurkat cell RNA spiked in.

About this clonotype itself: A much larger clone lies one base from this, so it may be a read error. This chain connects TRBV20-1 to TRBJ2-7, with 7 nucleotides matching TRBD2. Losses at the gene ends were 1 base for V and 2 bases for J; bases not matched to a gene: 5. This CDR3 spans 14 amino acids. Germline assignment: CDR1 DFQATT and CDR2 SNEGSKA (reference sequence). DNA of the CDR3: TGCAGTGCTAGAGCTAGCGGTAATCCCTACGAGCAGTACTTC. This gives the protein CSARASGNPYEQYF.

Concerning this clonotype itself: This sequence may be a read error, since a much larger clone differs from it by one base. The V and J genes are TRBV25-1 and TRBJ2-5; D remains unclear. The germline CDR1 and CDR2 sequences are MGHDK and SYGVNS. The CDR3 length is 11 residues. The ends were cut back, 11 bases at V and 2 bases at J, with 9 bases in the middle. CDR3 amino acids: CAGIGQETQYF. CDR3 DNA: TGTGCCGGCATAGGACAAGAGACCCAGTACTTC.

This clonotype was picked up many times. The chain couples TRBV4-1 to TRBJ1-3, with D perhaps matching TRBD1 (6 bases). CDR1 is MGHRA, CDR2 YSYEKL, per germline. CDR3 size: 17 residues. Trimming cost V 1 base and J 0 bases, with 13 bases left between them. The CDR3 here is CASSQVSGEISGNTIYF. In DNA form, the CDR3 reads TGCGCCAGCAGCCAAGTATCAGGGGAGATCTCTGGAAACACCATATATTTT.

This clonotype was observed at least ten times. This chain uses TRBV15 with TRBJ2-3; TRBD1 or TRBD2 may be the D gene (6 bases each). Trimming stripped 0 bases from V and 5 bases from J, with 12 bases between. CDR1 is LNHNV and CDR2 is YYDKDF in the germline V gene (reference sequence). This CDR3 is 15 amino acids long. CDR3 coding DNA: TGTGCCACCAGCAGAGATCCAGGGGAGGAAGATACGCAGTATTTT. This translates into CATSRDPGEEDTQYF.

A remark on this clonotype: A much larger clone lies one base from this, so it may be a read error. V gene TRBV27 combines with J gene TRBJ1-1; D is undetermined. This CDR3 is 13 amino acids long. In germline, CDR1 is MNHEY, CDR2 SMNVEV (reference sequence). CDR3 nucleotides: TGTGCCAGCAGCTACCCGGACGGCACTGAAGCTTCCTTT. Residues: CASSYPDGTEASF.

This clonotype was counted many times. This chain links TRBV21-1 with TRBJ2-7; TRBD1, the table's D call, lacks a check against the DNA. TRBV21-1 is reported as a pseudogene. This CDR3 has 15 residues. The CDR3 bases are TGTGCCAGCACCGGCGGGGGTTCCAACTCCTACGAGCAGTACTTC. Protein sequence: CASTGGGSNSYEQYF.

A few counts support this clonotype. The chain employs TRBV7-2 and TRBJ2-1; TRBD1 matches at 7 bases. The CDR3 is made up of 20 amino acids. Germline CDR1 reads SGHTA; CDR2 reads FQGNSA. J gave up 2 bases and V 2 bases, and 18 bases lay outside the gene matches. For the CDR3, the DNA is TGTGCCAGCAGCTTACTTTACCCGAAGACCCCGGGACAGACCTACAATGAGCAGTTCTTC. Protein sequence: CASSLLYPKTPGQTYNEQFF.

Note on this clonotype: It may be a read error: a sequence one base away is much more abundant. The chain links TRBV7-9 to TRBJ2-6; D possibly corresponds to TRBD1 (6 bases). CDR1 SEHNR and CDR2 FQNEAQ come from the germline V gene (reference sequence). This CDR3 is built from 18 residues. The CDR3 nucleotides read TGTGCCGGCAGACATCCGGGACAACCGGCCGGTGGGGCCAACGTCCTGACTTTC. Translation: CAGRHPGQPAGGANVLTF.

This clonotype was found many times. This rearrangement joins TRBV28 to TRBJ2-7, with a weak D call TRBD1 (6 bases). CDR1 and CDR2 (germline): MDHEN, SYDVKM. With 5 bases removed from V and 2 bases from J, the gap between germline ends came to 16 bases. The CDR3 runs 15 residues. This CDR3 is CASSPRRGQPYEQYF. CDR3 sequence (DNA): TGTGCCAGCAGTCCGCGCAGGGGACAACCCTACGAGCAGTACTTC.

The sample holds many counts of this clonotype. This chain connects TRBV4-1 to TRBJ2-7, with 10 bases fitting TRBD1. CDR3 length equals 14 residues. The germline V gene has CDR1 MGHRA and CDR2 YSYEKL. V dropped 0 bases and J dropped 7; count of bases not matched to a gene: 3. The CDR3, as DNA: TGCGCCAGCAGCCAAGAAGACAGGGGGCTTGAGCAGTACTTC. Encoded protein: CASSQEDRGLEQYF.

The table lists this clonotype with a few counts. This chain joins TRBV27 and TRBJ2-1, with D possibly matching TRBD2 (6 bases). The germline V and J ends were trimmed by 6 bases and 7 bases, with 19 bases remaining between them. CDR1 and CDR2 (germline): MNHEY, SMNVEV (reference sequence). The CDR3 consists of 15 residues. CDR3 residues: CASSTGTYLRNEQFF. The CDR3 DNA sequence: TGTGCCAGCAGCACCGGGACTTACCTAAGGAATGAGCAGTTCTTC.

On this clonotype itself: A read error is possible here, since a much larger clone lies one base away. The V gene is TRBV21-1, the J gene TRBJ1-2; TRBD1 is taken as the D call from the table, unchecked against the DNA. TRBV21-1 is a known pseudogene. This CDR3 spans 18 amino acids. The chain's CDR3 is CASTPGTDLIPHNHGYTF. The CDR3 coding sequence is TGTGCCAGCACCCCCGGGACAGACTTAATCCCCCATAACCATGGCTACACCTTC.

This clonotype was seen only once. A much larger clone differs by one base, so this may be a read error. This likely comes from a read error, as the CDR3 has no conserved phenylalanine or tryptophan at its end. The chain joins TRBV7-9 to TRBJ2-5; D call uncertain. V was cut by 9 bases and J by 1 base, with 18 bases left in between. This CDR3 spans 15 amino acids. CDR1 and CDR2 from the germline V gene are SEHNR and FQNEAQ (reference sequence). The CDR3 nucleotides are TGTGCCAGTTCCATCCCTACAGCGAGCCAAGAGACCCAGTACCTC. Its protein product is CASSIPTASQETQYL.

This clonotype has just a few counts. Just one base apart from a much larger clone, this may be a read error. The J gene is TRBJ1-1, the V gene TRBV13; the D is unclear. The V gene lost 7 bases and the J gene lost 4 bases, with 13 bases spanning the gap. The CDR3 runs 13 residues. In germline, CDR1 is PRHDT, CDR2 FYEKMQ (reference sequence). The CDR3 spells CASKVWGGTEAFF. CDR3 DNA: TGTGCCAGCAAGGTATGGGGAGGCACTGAAGCTTTCTTT.

The chain combines TRBV20-1 with TRBJ2-1; D is possibly TRBD1 (5 bases). The CDR3 sequence is 13 residues long. In germline, CDR1 is DFQATT, CDR2 SNEGSKA (reference sequence). Between the trimmed V and J ends, which lost 0 bases and 9 bases, there was a span of 12 bases. CDR3 nucleotide sequence: TGCAGTGCTAGAGACCCGCTAGGGGCTGAGCAGTTCTTC. Amino acid sequence: CSARDPLGAEQFF.

This clonotype has only a few counts. The genes are TRBV4-1 and TRBJ2-7; 10 nucleotides align to TRBD2. V gave up 1 base and J gave up 0 bases; unmatched junction bases: 3. CDR3 length: 16 amino acids. Germline-derived CDR1 and CDR2 are MGHRA and YSYEKL. The CDR3, as DNA: TGCGCCAGCAGCCAAGCCGCTAGCGGGGGCTCCTACGAGCAGTACTTC. This translates into CASSQAASGGSYEQYF.

This clonotype was counted ten times or more. The chain joins TRBV12-3 or TRBV12-4 to TRBJ1-1; D is unclear. This CDR3 spans 15 amino acids. V was clipped by 1 base and J by 4 bases, with 13 bases between them. The CDR3: CASSLVGEGSTEAFF. The CDR3 coding sequence is TGTGCCAGCAGTTTAGTTGGGGAAGGCAGCACTGAAGCTTTCTTT.

On this clonotype: A junction end diverges from the germline sequence, so it may reflect a read error. The chain is built from TRBV5-5 and TRBJ2-7; 8 positions agree with TRBD2. The length of the CDR3 is 17 residues. CDR1 is SGHKS and CDR2 is YYEKEE in the germline V gene (reference sequence). CDR3 protein: CASSLMGGRGVTYEQYF. The CDR3 nucleotides are TGCGCCAGCAGCTTGATGGGCGGGCGGGGGGTTACCTACGAGCAGTACTTC. Supplemented by reference TRBV5-5 and TRBJ2-7, the full variable domain reads DAGVTQSPTHLIKTRGQQVTLRCSPISGHKSVSWYQQVLGQGPQFIFQYYEKEERGRGNFPDRFSARQFPNYSSELNVNALLLGDSALYLCASSLMGGRGVTYEQYFGPGTRLTVT.

This clonotype turned up a few times. V and J are TRBV27 and TRBJ1-2; D remains unclear. The CDR3 covers 14 residues. Germline values: CDR1 MNHEY, CDR2 SMNVEV (reference sequence). The V and J ends lost 4 bases and 4 bases respectively, with 13 bases between them. The CDR3 is CASSSTPAGYGYTF. The CDR3 DNA sequence: TGTGCCAGCAGTTCGACGCCTGCCGGCTATGGCTACACCTTC.

This clonotype was counted at least ten times. V gene TRBV20-1 combines with J gene TRBJ2-7, with 8 positions matching TRBD1. V shed 4 bases and J 2 bases; nucleotides not matched to a gene: 7. The CDR3 runs to 14 residues. Germline V gives CDR1 DFQATT, CDR2 SNEGSKA (reference sequence). CDR3 protein: CSAKQGEYPYEQYF. CDR3 DNA sequence: TGCAGTGCTAAACAGGGGGAGTATCCCTACGAGCAGTACTTC.

This clonotype was counted many times. The chain joins TRBV14 to TRBJ1-2; maybe TRBD1 (5 bases). This CDR3 is built from 17 residues. V gave up 0 bases and J gave up 4 bases, with 18 bases separating them. CDR1 and CDR2 from the germline V gene are SGHDN and FVKESK. The CDR3 here is CASSQDRSTGELYGYTF. CDR3 coding DNA: TGTGCCAGCAGCCAAGATCGGTCAACAGGAGAACTCTATGGCTACACCTTC.

A word on this clonotype: A much larger clone is a single base away; this may be a read error. The rearrangement joins TRBV10-3 to TRBJ2-2, with 11 nucleotides matching TRBD1. Germline V CDR1 and CDR2: ENHRY, SYGVKD. This CDR3 is 15 amino acids long. J was trimmed by 6 bases and V by 8 bases; bases with no gene match: 8. The CDR3 sequence is CAIGRTGGLAGELFF. The DNA for the CDR3 is TGTGCCATCGGACGGACAGGGGGCCTCGCCGGGGAGCTGTTTTTT.